Listed below are T cell receptor beta chains from one sample, sequenced in a study of cytomegalovirus exposure and HLA in healthy donors. The table came from immunoSEQ multiplex PCR; TCRdb's copy has only in-frame clones and leaves some out. This table lists more than 85,000 clones. Sequenced material: PBMCs. These receptor sequences come from a girl aged 5-17 years in good health and CMV-seropositive. The CDR3 runs from the conserved cysteine through the conserved F or W. A D gene is named only where the DNA matches it firmly.

V	D	J	length	DNA	CDR3
TRBV7-9	TRBD1	TRBJ2-5	14	TGTGCCAGCAACAAACGGGACAGGGAAGAGACCCAGTACTTC	CASNKRDREETQYF
TRBV9	TRBD2	TRBJ2-2	18	TGTGCCAGCAGCTACCGGACTAGCGGGGGGGCCTATACCGGGGAGCTGTTTTTT	CASSYRTSGGAYTGELFF
TRBV19	NA	TRBJ1-1	13	TGTGCCAGTAGTACGCCAAACGCAGGTGAAGCTTTCTTT	CASSTPNAGEAFF
TRBV9	TRBD1	TRBJ2-2	16	TGTGCCAGCAGCGCACAGACAGGGGGGGTAACCGGGGAGCTGTTTTTT	CASSAQTGGVTGELFF
TRBV19	TRBD1	TRBJ1-1	15	TGTGCCAGTAGTATAGAGACAGGGGTGAACACTGAAGCTTTCTTT	CASSIETGVNTEAFF
TRBV9	NA	TRBJ2-2	16	TGTGCCAGCAGCGTATCTCAAGGGGTAAACACCGGGGAGCTGTTTTTT	CASSVSQGVNTGELFF
TRBV5-4	TRBD1	TRBJ1-6	16	TGTGCCAGCAGCTTGGAAGGTACAGGGGGCATTTCACCCCTCCACTTT	CASSLEGTGGISPLHF
TRBV7-9	NA	TRBJ2-5	15	TGTGCCAGCAGCACCTCACTAGGTAACCAAGAGACCCAGTACTTC	CASSTSLGNQETQYF
TRBV6-5	NA	TRBJ1-2	12	TGTGCCAGCAGTCTGGCAGGCTATGGCTACACCTTC	CASSLAGYGYTF
TRBV6-1	NA	TRBJ1-1	15	TGTGCCAGCACCCCCCGGGGCGGGGCGCATACTGAAGCTTTCTTT	CASTPRGGAHTEAFF
TRBV7-9	NA	TRBJ1-2	12	TGTGCCAGCAGTTTTGGGGGGAGCGGCTACACCTTC	CASSFGGSGYTF
TRBV27	NA	TRBJ2-5	14	TGTGCCAGCAGTTTTGGGGACAACCAAGAGACCCAGTACTTC	CASSFGDNQETQYF
TRBV4-3	TRBD1	TRBJ1-2	17	TGCGCCAGCAGCCAAGGAATGGGGGCAGGGGGCTTAGTTGGCTACACCTTC	CASSQGMGAGGLVGYTF
TRBV5-6	TRBD2	TRBJ2-7	14	TGTGCCAGCAGTATAGCGGGGGGTTCCTACGAGCAGTACTTC	CASSIAGGSYEQYF
TRBV19	NA	TRBJ1-2	15	TGTGCCAGTAGTATAAGACTCCGAGCTAACTATGGCTACACCTTC	CASSIRLRANYGYTF
TRBV7-3	NA	TRBJ2-2	17	TGTGCCAGCAGCTTAACTGGTCGGCAGGTGAACACCGGGGAGCTGTTTTTT	CASSLTGRQVNTGELFF
TRBV6-5	NA	TRBJ2-5	15	TGTGCCAGCAGTTACTCCCGGACAAAACAAGAGACCCAGTACTTC	CASSYSRTKQETQYF
TRBV29-1	NA	TRBJ2-5	13	TGCAGCGTTGTGAGTTCCACCCAAGAGACCCAGTACTTC	CSVVSSTQETQYF
TRBV5-1	NA	TRBJ1-1	14	TGCGCCAGCAGCTGGGGGGGGAGCTCCACTGAAGCTTTCTTT	CASSWGGSSTEAFF
TRBV25-1	NA	TRBJ2-7	12	TGTGCCAGCAGGGACAGCGCCTACGAGCAGTACTTC	CASRDSAYEQYF
TRBV29-1	NA	TRBJ1-2	12	TGCAGCGTTGAGAGACAGCCCTATGGCTACACCTTC	CSVERQPYGYTF
TRBV4-1	NA	TRBJ2-3	15	TGCGCCAGCAGCCAAGAAGGCCGGGGCACAGATACGCAGTATTTT	CASSQEGRGTDTQYF
TRBV18	TRBD2	TRBJ2-5	13	TGTGCCAGCTCACCACTAGCGGGGGAGACCCAGTACTTC	CASSPLAGETQYF
TRBV4-3	NA	TRBJ1-2	15	TGCGCCAGCAGCCAAGATAAGGAGGGGATGGGTGGCTACACCTTC	CASSQDKEGMGGYTF
TRBV19	TRBD2	TRBJ2-3	17	TGTGCCAGTAGTGCCTACTTTCTAGCGGTCAGCACAGATACGCAGTATTTT	CASSAYFLAVSTDTQYF
TRBV5-6	NA	TRBJ2-7	15	TGTGCCAGCAGCGCAGGCGTCCATCAGGGAAGTGAGCAGTACTTC	CASSAGVHQGSEQYF
TRBV4-2	NA	TRBJ1-2	15	TGTGCCAGCAGCCGGGGCACAGGGCTGGACTATGGCTACACCTTC	CASSRGTGLDYGYTF
TRBV27	NA	TRBJ2-7	15	TGTGCCAGCAGTTCCCTCACGACACCAGACTACGAGCAGTACTTC	CASSSLTTPDYEQYF
TRBV4-3	TRBD2	TRBJ2-5	15	TGCGCCAGCAGCCGTCGAGCGGGGGCCCAAGAGACCCAGTACTTC	CASSRRAGAQETQYF
TRBV19	NA	TRBJ1-2	13	TGTGCCAGTAGTATCACTCAGGGTAGTGGCTACACCTTC	CASSITQGSGYTF
TRBV19	TRBD1	TRBJ2-4	18	TGTGCCAGTAGTACTGGGACAGGGATCACACTAGCCAAAAACATTCAGTACTTC	CASSTGTGITLAKNIQYF
TRBV30	TRBD2	TRBJ2-3	13	TGTGCCTTTAGCGGGATTAGCACAGATACGCAGTATTTT	CAFSGISTDTQYF
TRBV5-1	NA	TRBJ2-1	15	TGCGCCAGCAGCCCGACGGGGAGCTCCTACAATGAGCAGTTCTTC	CASSPTGSSYNEQFF
TRBV7-2	NA	TRBJ1-2	15	TGTGCCAGCAGCTTACAGCAGGGGATGAACTATGGCTACACCTTC	CASSLQQGMNYGYTF
TRBV10-3	NA	TRBJ2-5	13	TGTGCCACAAAACAAGGAGCCGGGGAGACCCAGTACTTC	CATKQGAGETQYF
TRBV5-1	TRBD1	TRBJ1-6	15	TGCGCCAGCAGCAAGGGACAGGGACAGGATTCACCCCTCCACTTT	CASSKGQGQDSPLHF
TRBV5-1	TRBD2	TRBJ2-2	17	TGCGCCAGCAGCCCGGGACTAGCGGGGGAATACACCGGGGAGCTGTTTTTT	CASSPGLAGEYTGELFF
TRBV19	NA	TRBJ1-4	15	TGTGCCAGTAGTTTATACGGTGCAACTAATGAAAAACTGTTTTTT	CASSLYGATNEKLFF
TRBV28	NA	TRBJ1-1	13	TGTGCCAGCAGTTTATTGAGGTACACTGAAGCTTTCTTT	CASSLLRYTEAFF
TRBV5-6	NA	TRBJ2-7	13	TGTGCCAGCAGCTTCACCCAGGGCTACGAGCAGTACTTC	CASSFTQGYEQYF
TRBV5-6	NA	TRBJ1-2	15	TGTGCCAGCAGCCTGTTTAATTCTGAGGCATTTGGCTACACCTTC	CASSLFNSEAFGYTF
TRBV4-2	NA	TRBJ1-2	16	TGTGCCAGCAGCCAATTTATAGGGGGGGCTTCGAGGGGCTACACCTTC	CASSQFIGGASRGYTF
TRBV9	TRBD2	TRBJ2-5	15	TGTGCCAGCAGCGTCGCGGGGGGGCCTCAAGAGACCCAGTACTTC	CASSVAGGPQETQYF
TRBV6-6	TRBD2	TRBJ2-6	15	TGTGCCAGCACCTCGGGAGGCTCTGGGGCCAACGTCCTGACTTTC	CASTSGGSGANVLTF
TRBV28	TRBD1	TRBJ1-5	14	TGTGCCAGCAGGACGGGACAGGGGGGCCAGCCCCAGCATTTT	CASRTGQGGQPQHF
TRBV5-1	TRBD1	TRBJ2-7	14	TGCGCCAGCAGCAGGGACAGGGAAGCCTACGAGCAGTACTTC	CASSRDREAYEQYF